The T cell receptor (beta chain) described here comes from a study of T cell responses to AZD1222 COVID-19 vaccine. Profiled with immunoSEQ multiplex PCR; TCRdb holds only in-frame clones, not every one. The sample holds around 75,000 clones; about 87% are singletons and the top ten take about a tenth. There are 13 residues in the CDR3. Trimming shortened V by 3 bases and J by 7 bases, and 10 bases separated the two germline ends. Germline values: CDR1 MDHEN, CDR2 SYDVKM. In the case of this clone: Its antigen is undetermined.

Study-level points and caveats: Reportedly, close to half of spike-specific TCRs are directed against unmutated variant regions. Spike-specific TCR breadth and depth both grew after two AZD1222 doses. The CD4 TCRs associated with vaccination extended across spike and predominated at 160-218 and 743-854. The number of AZD1222 recipients seropositive at baseline was only 5 to 7.

This sample comprised peripheral blood, obtained 28 days after the second dose of the MenACWY control vaccine. This TCR was recovered from an adult who received the MenACWY meningococcal vaccine as a control. The J gene is TRBJ1-5, the V gene TRBV28; no clear D. The CDR3 DNA follows: TGTGCCAGCAGTTTTGGGGTTGTGCAGCCCCAGCATTTT. It yields the protein CASSFGVVQPQHF. Supplemented by reference TRBV28 and TRBJ1-5, the full variable domain reads DVKVTQSSRYLVKRTGEKVFLECVQDMDHENMFWYRQDPGLGLRLIYFSYDVKMKEKGDIPEGYSVSREKKERFSLILESASTNQTSMYLCASSFGVVQPQHFGDGTRLSIL.